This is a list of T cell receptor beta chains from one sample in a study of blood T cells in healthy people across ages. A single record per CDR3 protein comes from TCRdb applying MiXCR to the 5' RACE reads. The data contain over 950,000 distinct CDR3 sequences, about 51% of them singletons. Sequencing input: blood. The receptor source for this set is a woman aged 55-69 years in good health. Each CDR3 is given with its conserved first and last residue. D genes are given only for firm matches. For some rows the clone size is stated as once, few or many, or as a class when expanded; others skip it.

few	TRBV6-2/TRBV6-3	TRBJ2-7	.	TGTGCCAGCAGTTACTCGGTGGGTTCCTACGAGCAGTACTTC	CASSYSVGSYEQYF
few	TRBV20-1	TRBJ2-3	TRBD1	TGCAGTGCCCGGACAGGGTGGGCAGATACGCAGTATTTT	CSARTGWADTQYF
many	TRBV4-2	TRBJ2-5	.	TGTGCCAGCAGCCAAGGTCGGGAAGAGACCCAGTACTTC	CASSQGREETQYF
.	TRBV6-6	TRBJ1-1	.	TGTGCCAGCGGTGACTTCCAGGGCACTGAAGCTTTCTTT	CASGDFQGTEAFF
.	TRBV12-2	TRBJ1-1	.	TGTGCAAGTCGCTCCCCGGTCTATGAGATGAACACTGAAGCTTTCTTT	CASRSPVYEMNTEAFF
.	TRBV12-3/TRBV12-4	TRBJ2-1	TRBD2	TGTGCCAGCAGTTCTAGCGGGAGAAGGAGCAATGAGCAGTTCTTC	CASSSSGRRSNEQFF
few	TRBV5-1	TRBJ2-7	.	TGCGCCAGCAGCTTGGGCTTGGACACCTACGAGCAGTACTTC	CASSLGLDTYEQYF
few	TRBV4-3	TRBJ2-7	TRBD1	TGCGCCAGCAGCCAAGGCCCCCAGACAGGGTCGCGGAACGAGCAGTACTTC	CASSQGPQTGSRNEQYF
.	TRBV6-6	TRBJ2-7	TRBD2	TGTGCCAGCACCTTGACTAGCGGGAGAGCCGAGCAGTACTTC	CASTLTSGRAEQYF
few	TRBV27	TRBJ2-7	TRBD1	TGTGCCAGCAGTGTACCCGGGACAGGAGCCTACGAGCAGTACTTC	CASSVPGTGAYEQYF
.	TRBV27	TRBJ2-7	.	TGTGCCAGCAGTTTTTCTAGCGCGACCTACGAGCAGTACTTC	CASSFSSATYEQYF
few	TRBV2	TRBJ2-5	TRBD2	TGTGCCAGCAGCATAATAGCGGGAGGAGAGACCCAGTACTTC	CASSIIAGGETQYF
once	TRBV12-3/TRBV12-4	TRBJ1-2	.	TGTGCCAGCAGACCCCAGGGGCACTATGGCTACACCTTC	CASRPQGHYGYTF
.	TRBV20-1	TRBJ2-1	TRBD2	TGCAGTGCTAGAGATCTTCTAGCGGGCTCAAAATACAATGAGCAGTTCTTC	CSARDLLAGSKYNEQFF
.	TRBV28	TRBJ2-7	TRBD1	TGTGGCGCCCGGGGACAGCACTACGAGCAGTACTTC	CGARGQHYEQYF
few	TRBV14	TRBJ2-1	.	TGTGCCAGCAGCCGAAGCCTGGGGAATGAGCAGTTCTTC	CASSRSLGNEQFF
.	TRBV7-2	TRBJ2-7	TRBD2	TGTGCCAGCAGCTTAATCGTGGTAGCGGGAGGAGGGTACGAGCAGTACTTC	CASSLIVVAGGGYEQYF
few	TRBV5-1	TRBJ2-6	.	TGCGCCAGCAGCCCAATGGGATTTTCTGGGGCCAACGTCCTGACTTTC	CASSPMGFSGANVLTF
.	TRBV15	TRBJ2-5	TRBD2	TGTGCCACCGGAACCGGGACTAGCGGGAAGAATGAGCAGTACTTC	CATGTGTSGKNEQYF
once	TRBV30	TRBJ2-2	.	TGTGCCTGGACTCGGGACTTCGACACCGGGGAGCTGTTTTTT	CAWTRDFDTGELFF
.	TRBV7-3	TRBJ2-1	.	TGTGCCAGCAGCTCCAACCCGGGGACTCCTTACAATGAGCAGTTCTTC	CASSSNPGTPYNEQFF
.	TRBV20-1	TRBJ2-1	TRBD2	TGCAGTGCTAGAGCCCTACTAGCGGAGCGCAATGAGCAGTTCTTC	CSARALLAERNEQFF
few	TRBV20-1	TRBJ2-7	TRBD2	TGCAGTGGGCTAGCGGGAGCCCGGTTAATAGAATCCGAGCAGTACTTC	CSGLAGARLIESEQYF
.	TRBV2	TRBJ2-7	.	TGTGCCAGCAGTGTATTCGATGGTGAGGGGCCTGACTACGAGCAGTACTTC	CASSVFDGEGPDYEQYF
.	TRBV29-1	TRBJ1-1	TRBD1	TGCAGCGTCCACAGGGGTGACACTGAAGCTTTCTTT	CSVHRGDTEAFF
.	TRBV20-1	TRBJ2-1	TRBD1	TGCAGTGCAACCGGAGACAGGGGCCACCACAATGAGCAGTTCTTC	CSATGDRGHHNEQFF
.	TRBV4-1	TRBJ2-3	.	TGCGCCAGCAGCCAAGAAACGCCCTATACGCAGTATTTT	CASSQETPYTQYF
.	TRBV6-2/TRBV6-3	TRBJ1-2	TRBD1	TGTGCCAGCAGACAAGGACAGGCCCATGGCTACACCTTC	CASRQGQAHGYTF
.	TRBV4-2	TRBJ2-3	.	TGTGCCAGCAGCCAAGTCGAAGATGCCGATACGCAGTATTTT	CASSQVEDADTQYF
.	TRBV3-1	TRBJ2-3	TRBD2	TGTGCCAGCAGTCAAGTTCTCGGACTAGCGGGAAAAAGGGCGGATACGCAGTATTTT	CASSQVLGLAGKRADTQYF
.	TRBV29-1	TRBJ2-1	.	TGCAGCGTTCCCCAGGGAAACGATGAGCAGTTCTTC	CSVPQGNDEQFF
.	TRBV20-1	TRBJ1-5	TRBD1	TGCAGTGCCCCGGACAGGGGGCTTCGGAGCAATCAGCCCCAGCATTTT	CSAPDRGLRSNQPQHF
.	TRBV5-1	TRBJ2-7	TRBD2	TGCGCCAGTTCCCGCGGGGTGGGGGGGAACTACGAGCAGTACTTC	CASSRGVGGNYEQYF
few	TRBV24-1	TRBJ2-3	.	TGTGCCACCAGTGATCCCGGACGGTCAGATACGCAGTATTTT	CATSDPGRSDTQYF
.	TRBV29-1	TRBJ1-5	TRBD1	TGCAGCGTTGCGACAGGGGAAAATCAGCCCCAGCATTTT	CSVATGENQPQHF
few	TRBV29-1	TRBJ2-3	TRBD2	TGCAGCGTTGAAGATAGGCCAACTAGCGGCACAGATACGCAGTATTTT	CSVEDRPTSGTDTQYF
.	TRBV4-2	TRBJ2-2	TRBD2	TGTGCCAGCAGGGGACTAGCGGGAGTCAGCGGGGAGCCGTTTTTT	CASRGLAGVSGEPFF